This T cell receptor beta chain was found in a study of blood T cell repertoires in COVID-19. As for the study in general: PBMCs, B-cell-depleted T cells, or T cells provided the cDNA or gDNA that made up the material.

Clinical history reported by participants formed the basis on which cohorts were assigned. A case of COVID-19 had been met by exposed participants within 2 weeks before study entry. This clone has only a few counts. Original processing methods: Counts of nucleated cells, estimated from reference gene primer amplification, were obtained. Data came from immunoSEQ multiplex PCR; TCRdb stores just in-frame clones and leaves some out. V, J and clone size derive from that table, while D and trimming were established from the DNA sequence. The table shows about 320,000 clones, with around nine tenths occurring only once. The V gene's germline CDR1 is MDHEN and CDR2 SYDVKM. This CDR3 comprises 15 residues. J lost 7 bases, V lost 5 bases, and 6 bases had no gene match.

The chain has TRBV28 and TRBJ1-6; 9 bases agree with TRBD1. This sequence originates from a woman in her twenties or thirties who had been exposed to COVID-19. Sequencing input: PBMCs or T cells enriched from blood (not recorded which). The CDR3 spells CASSIPTGGNSPLHF. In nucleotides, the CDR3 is TGTGCCAGCAGTATCCCGACAGGGGGAAATTCACCCCTCCACTTT.